The rows below give T cell receptor beta chains drawn from one sample of a study of HIV-infected patients and healthy controls. TCRdb reprocessed the 5' RACE reads via MiXCR and lists one record per CDR3 protein. The sample consists of 8,000 to 11,000 distinct CDR3 sequences, 6.5% to 10% of them appearing once. Sequencing was performed on blood. The origin of the receptors is an adult in good health. Both conserved end residues are part of each CDR3. The order of the fields is CDR3 length, J gene, V gene, D gene, clone size, CDR3 protein, CDR3 DNA. D genes are given only for firm matches. Clone size is not always given. Where it is, it says once, few, many or a class for expanded clones.

15 | TRBJ1-1 | TRBV5-1 | TRBD1 | medium-sized | CASSPLQGLDTEAFF | TGCGCCAGCAGCCCCCTACAGGGGTTGGACACTGAAGCTTTCTTT
16 | TRBJ2-5 | TRBV4-1 | - | many | CASSQPTRGRGETQYF | TGCGCCAGCAGCCAGCCGACTAGGGGGCGCGGAGAGACCCAGTACTTC
14 | TRBJ1-2 | TRBV4-1 | - | many | CASSQDFAEYGYTF | TGCGCCAGCAGCCAAGATTTTGCAGAGTATGGCTACACCTTC
14 | TRBJ2-5 | TRBV27 | - | medium-sized | CASSLGYRGETQYF | TGTGCCAGCAGTTTAGGCTATAGAGGAGAGACCCAGTACTTC
12 | TRBJ1-2 | TRBV6-5 | - | many | CASRGSFYGYTF | TGTGCCAGCAGGGGAAGTTTCTATGGCTACACCTTC
12 | TRBJ2-3 | TRBV18 | - | medium-sized | CASSPSDREQYF | TGTGCCAGCTCACCCTCTGATCGCGAGCAGTATTTT
13 | TRBJ1-5 | TRBV13 | TRBD1 | many | CASSTGGNQPQHF | TGTGCCAGCAGCACAGGGGGGAATCAGCCCCAGCATTTT
11 | TRBJ1-2 | TRBV29-1 | - | - | CSCESANGYTF | TGCAGCTGTGAATCTGCAAATGGCTACACCTTC
15 | TRBJ2-3 | TRBV5-1 | TRBD2 | - | CASSILAGGPGTQYF | TGCGCCAGCAGTATACTAGCGGGGGGGCCAGGCACGCAGTATTTT
13 | TRBJ1-2 | TRBV30 | - | many | CAWTSAELGGYTF | TGTGCCTGGACTTCCGCAGAACTGGGCGGCTACACCTTC
15 | TRBJ1-5 | TRBV19 | - | many | CASSILIRGVQPQHF | TGTGCCAGTAGTATCCTCATCCGAGGGGTTCAGCCCCAGCATTTT
14 | TRBJ1-5 | TRBV15 | - | - | CATSSYTSNQPQHF | TGTGCCACCAGCAGTTACACAAGCAATCAGCCCCAGCATTTT
16 | TRBJ1-6 | TRBV6-2/TRBV6-3 | - | few | CASRPWGGGYNSPLHF | TGTGCCAGCAGGCCCTGGGGCGGCGGCTATAATTCACCCCTCCACTTT
13 | TRBJ1-2 | TRBV19 | - | many | CASSAHRNDGYTF | TGTGCCAGTAGTGCGCACCGCAACGATGGCTACACCTTC
13 | TRBJ1-5 | TRBV29-1 | - | medium-sized | CSVVENSNQPQHF | TGCAGCGTTGTCGAAAATAGCAATCAGCCCCAGCATTTT
17 | TRBJ1-1 | TRBV2 | - | many | CASSEDTVLLMNTEAFF | TGTGCCAGCAGTGAAGATACAGTTCTCCTGATGAACACTGAAGCTTTCTTT
13 | TRBJ1-5 | TRBV3-1 | - | - | CASSQMGDQPQHF | TGTGCCAGCAGCCAAATGGGGGATCAGCCCCAGCATTTT
14 | TRBJ2-2 | TRBV6-5 | TRBD1 | many | CASRRGQSAGELFF | TGTGCCAGCAGACGGGGACAGTCGGCCGGGGAGCTGTTTTTT
13 | TRBJ1-1 | TRBV5-1 | - | medium-sized | CASSWGIDTEAFF | TGCGCCAGCAGTTGGGGGATCGACACTGAAGCTTTCTTT
17 | TRBJ2-1 | TRBV11-1 | - | medium-sized | CASSWLYGASGRNEQFF | TGTGCCAGCAGCTGGTTGTATGGGGCCTCCGGACGGAATGAGCAGTTCTTC
12 | TRBJ1-2 | TRBV28 | - | many | CASLTRGGGYTF | TGTGCCAGCCTCACTCGCGGGGGTGGCTACACCTTC
14 | TRBJ2-7 | TRBV28 | - | medium-sized | CASFSPGSSYEQYF | TGTGCCAGCTTCTCCCCAGGGAGCTCCTACGAGCAGTACTTC
17 | TRBJ2-3 | TRBV5-1 | TRBD2 | medium-sized | CASSHNLAGGRTDTQYF | TGCGCCAGCAGCCATAACCTAGCGGGGGGCCGCACAGATACGCAGTATTTT
16 | TRBJ1-1 | TRBV6-1 | TRBD1 | medium-sized | CASSVRDRVLNTEAFF | TGTGCCAGCAGTGTCCGGGACAGGGTTTTAAACACTGAAGCTTTCTTT
14 | TRBJ1-1 | TRBV5-1 | - | many | CASSLWEGNTEAFF | TGCGCCAGCAGCCTCTGGGAGGGGAACACTGAAGCTTTCTTT
11 | TRBJ1-1 | TRBV19 | - | many | CASSTYREAFF | TGTGCCAGTAGTACCTACAGGGAAGCTTTCTTT